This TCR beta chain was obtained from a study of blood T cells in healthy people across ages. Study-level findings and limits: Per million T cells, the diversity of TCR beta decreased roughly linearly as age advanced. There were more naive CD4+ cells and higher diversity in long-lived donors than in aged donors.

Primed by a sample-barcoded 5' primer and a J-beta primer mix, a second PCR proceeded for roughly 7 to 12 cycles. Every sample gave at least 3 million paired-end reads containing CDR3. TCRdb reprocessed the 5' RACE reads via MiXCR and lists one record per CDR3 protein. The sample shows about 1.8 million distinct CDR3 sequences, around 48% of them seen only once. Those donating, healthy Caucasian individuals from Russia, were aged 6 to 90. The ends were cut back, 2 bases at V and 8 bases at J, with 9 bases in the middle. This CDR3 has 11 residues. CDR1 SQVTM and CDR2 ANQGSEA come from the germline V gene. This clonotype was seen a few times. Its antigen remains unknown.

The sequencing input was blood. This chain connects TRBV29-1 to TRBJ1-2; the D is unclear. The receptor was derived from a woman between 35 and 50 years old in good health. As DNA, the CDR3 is TGCAGCGTTGAACGTGGAGGGGGCTACACCTTC. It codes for CSVERGGGYTF. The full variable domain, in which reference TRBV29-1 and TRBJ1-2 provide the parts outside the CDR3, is SAVISQKPSRDICQRGTSLTIQCQVDSQVTMMFWYRQQPGQSLTLIATANQGSEATYESGFVIDKFPISRPNLTFSTLTVSNMSPEDSSIYLCSVERGGGYTFGSGTRLTVV.